Below are 32 T cell receptor beta chains sequenced from a single sample in a study of T cell responses to AZD1222 COVID-19 vaccine. Profiled with immunoSEQ multiplex PCR; TCRdb holds only in-frame clones, not every one. The sample shows about 92,000 clones, around 90% of them seen only once. The input for sequencing was peripheral blood, taken on day 0 of AZD1222 vaccination. Source of these receptors: an adult in good health.

The chain uses TRBV9 and TRBJ2-3; possible D gene TRBD2, 6 bases. Germline CDR1 reads SGDLS; CDR2 reads YYNGEE. V was clipped by 5 bases and J by 2 bases, with 9 bases between them. This CDR3 spans 13 amino acids. The CDR3 sequence: CASSRDSTDTQYF. The CDR3 DNA reads TGTGCCAGCAGTCGGGACTCCACAGATACGCAGTATTTT.

The chain employs TRBV2 and TRBJ1-1; D call uncertain. V lost 7 bases and J lost 1, with 13 bases in between. The germline V gene has CDR1 SNHLY and CDR2 FYNNEI. The CDR3 extends over 14 amino acids. This chain's CDR3 is CASNKARTNTEAFF. CDR3 nucleotide sequence: TGTGCCAGCAATAAGGCGAGGACGAACACTGAAGCTTTCTTT.

Only one count was recorded for this clone. V gene TRBV11-2 combines with J gene TRBJ1-2, with TRBD1 matching over 11 bases. Losses at the gene ends were 4 bases for V and 7 bases for J; bases not matched to a gene: 8. The CDR3 is 15 residues long. Germline loops: CDR1 SGHAT, CDR2 FQNNGV. The CDR3 loop is CASSSLSGTGGGYTF. CDR3 coding DNA: TGTGCCAGCAGCTCCCTTTCCGGGACAGGGGGTGGCTACACCTTC.

This chain uses TRBV11-2 with TRBJ1-4; D remains unclear. This CDR3 has 14 residues. The germline V gene encodes CDR1 SGHAT and CDR2 FQNNGV. V shed 4 bases and J shed 4 bases, with 10 bases lying between them. CDR3: CASSSHRLNEKLFF. CDR3 in DNA: TGTGCCAGCAGCTCCCATCGGCTTAATGAAAAACTGTTTTTT.

V is TRBV28 and J is TRBJ1-2, with TRBD1 matching over 12 bases. Trimming removed 6 bases from V and 5 bases from J; junction bases left unmatched: 4. The CDR3 length is 14 residues. The germline CDR1 and CDR2 sequences are MDHEN and SYDVKM. The CDR3, as DNA: TGTGCCAGCAGGTGGGACAGGGGGCGGTATGGCTACACCTTC. Translation: CASRWDRGRYGYTF.

J is TRBJ2-7 and V is TRBV7-6, with a tentative D call TRBD2 (6 bases). The germline V gene encodes CDR1 SGHVS and CDR2 FNYEAQ. This CDR3 comprises 15 residues. Trimming pared 5 bases from V and 4 bases from J, leaving 18 bases between. Here the CDR3 DNA reads TGTGCCAGCAGCGCGAACCGGGGGAAGTCGTACGAGCAGTACTTC. Protein product: CASSANRGKSYEQYF.

This clone was seen once. J is TRBJ2-1 and V is TRBV13, with D perhaps matching TRBD1 (7 bases). Trimming cost V 5 bases and J 7 bases, with 21 bases left between them. The CDR3 runs to 16 residues. Germline CDR1 is PRHDT and CDR2 is FYEKMQ (reference sequence). CDR3 DNA sequence: TGTGCCAGCAGCACCCGACAGGGCCCTAGCGCAAATGAGCAGTTCTTC. Its protein is CASSTRQGPSANEQFF.

A single count supports this clone. This chain uses TRBV12-3 or TRBV12-4 with TRBJ1-4; a weak D match, TRBD1 (5 bases). The CDR3 length is 13 residues. V was trimmed by 2 bases and J by 7 bases, leaving 8 bases between them. As DNA, the CDR3 is TGTGCCAGCAGTTTACGGGACGTTGAAAAACTGTTTTTT. Its translation is CASSLRDVEKLFF.

V is TRBV28 and J is TRBJ2-1; unclear D gene. Germline values: CDR1 MDHEN, CDR2 SYDVKM. The CDR3 contains 14 residues. The germline V and J ends were trimmed by 6 bases and 1 base, with 10 bases remaining between them. CDR3 sequence (DNA): TGTGCCAGCAGAACACCTCGGTCCTACAATGAGCAGTTCTTC. It is translated as CASRTPRSYNEQFF.

This chain uses TRBV5-1 with TRBJ2-2, with TRBD1 identical over 10 bases. Germline V gene data show CDR1 as SGHRS and CDR2 as YFSETQ. The CDR3 has 15 amino acids. Trimming took 3 bases from V and 5 from J; bases not matched to a gene: 4. CDR3 nucleotide sequence: TGCGCCAGCAGCTGGGACAGGGGAGGTACCGGGGAGCTGTTTTTT. Its protein is CASSWDRGGTGELFF.

The chain has TRBV7-8 and TRBJ1-1, with a possible D match to TRBD1 (6 bases). With 6 bases removed from V and 0 bases from J, the gap between germline ends came to 17 bases. Germline V gene lookup returns CDR1 SGHVS and CDR2 FQNEAQ. This CDR3 is 16 amino acids long. Here the CDR3 reads CASSTQGAGMNTEAFF. CDR3 nucleotides: TGTGCCAGCAGTACACAGGGTGCTGGTATGAACACTGAAGCTTTCTTT.

J is TRBJ2-7 and V is TRBV6-5; 9 bases line up with TRBD2. CDR1 and CDR2 from the germline V gene are MNHEY and SVGAGI. After removal of 6 bases from V and 7 bases from J, the junction contained 13 bases not matched to a gene. CDR3 length: 15 amino acids. CDR3 amino acids: CASSPWSREGGEQYF. The DNA for the CDR3 is TGTGCCAGCAGCCCCTGGTCGCGGGAGGGCGGGGAGCAGTACTTC.

In this sample, this clone turned up once. The rearrangement uses TRBV6-2 or TRBV6-3 and TRBJ2-7; 9 nucleotides align to TRBD2. CDR3 length: 16 amino acids. Per germline, CDR1 MNHEY and CDR2 SVGEGT. J was trimmed by 0 bases and V by 0 bases; bases with no gene match: 3. This CDR3 reads CASSYSSSGSSYEQYF. CDR3 nucleotide sequence: TGTGCCAGCAGTTACTCTAGTAGCGGGAGCTCCTACGAGCAGTACTTC.

The rearrangement uses TRBV19 and TRBJ1-5; 8 nucleotides line up with TRBD1. V shed 6 bases and J 2 bases; nucleotides not matched to a gene: 6. Germline V gene data show CDR1 as LNHDA and CDR2 as SQIVND (reference sequence). This CDR3 has 15 residues. This CDR3 reads CASRQGAPGNQPQHF. The CDR3 DNA is TGTGCCAGTAGGCAGGGGGCGCCGGGCAATCAGCCCCAGCATTTT.

The J gene is TRBJ1-3, the V gene TRBV18, with 9 bases fitting TRBD1. The CDR3 is made up of 18 amino acids. From germline, CDR1 is KGHSH and CDR2 LQKENI. J was trimmed by 4 bases and V by 3 bases; bases with no gene match: 13. The chain's CDR3 is CASSPPGTGRSGGNTIYF. CDR3 DNA: TGTGCCAGCTCACCGCCCGGGACAGGGCGATCGGGAGGAAACACCATATATTTT. Supplemented by reference TRBV18 and TRBJ1-3, the full variable domain reads NAGVMQNPRHLVRRRGQEARLRCSPMKGHSHVYWYRQLPEEGLKFMVYLQKENIIDESGMPKERFSAEFPKEGPSILRIQQVVRGDSAAYFCASSPPGTGRSGGNTIYFGEGSWLTVV.

In its sample, this clone was seen a few times. The CDR3 reads CASSLARTVSGNTIYF. Here the CDR3 DNA reads TGTGCCAGCAGCTTAGCGCGGACAGTCTCTGGAAACACCATATATTTT. The V call is TRBV7-2, the J call TRBJ1-3, with D possibly being TRBD1 (6 bases). There are 16 residues in the CDR3. Germline CDR1 reads SGHTA; CDR2 reads FQGNSA. The germline V and J ends were trimmed by 0 bases and 0 bases, with 9 bases remaining between them.

This clone was recorded only once. The chain joins TRBV19 to TRBJ2-6; TRBD1 is a possible D gene (6 bases). Germline V gene data show CDR1 as LNHDA and CDR2 as SQIVND (reference sequence). This CDR3 region has 14 residues. Trimming removed 6 bases from V and 3 bases from J, with 9 bases in between. CDR3 DNA sequence: TGTGCCAGTAGACAGGGTATTGGGGCCAACGTCCTGACTTTC. Encoded protein: CASRQGIGANVLTF.

The chain combines TRBV2 with TRBJ2-1, with D possibly matching TRBD1 (7 bases). V gave up 6 bases and J gave up 3 bases, with 15 bases separating them. Germline V CDR1 and CDR2: SNHLY, FYNNEI. The CDR3 spans 15 residues. CDR3 bases: TGTGCCAGCAGCGCCCAGGGGGGCTACTACAATGAGCAGTTCTTC. Protein sequence: CASSAQGGYYNEQFF.

The chain joins TRBV7-9 to TRBJ2-3; D is possibly TRBD2 (5 bases). Germline-derived CDR1 and CDR2 are SEHNR and FQNEAQ (reference sequence). Trimming took off 8 bases at V and 0 bases at J, with 18 bases between the two ends. The CDR3 length is 16 residues. The CDR3 DNA is TGTGCCAGCTCCCTCAGGCCAGCGGCGAGCACAGATACGCAGTATTTT. This codes for CASSLRPAASTDTQYF.

This clone was detected only once. The rearrangement uses TRBV7-2 and TRBJ2-1, with a possible D match to TRBD2 (5 bases). The V and J ends lost 2 bases and 4 bases respectively, with 15 bases between them. This CDR3 region has 16 residues. Germline assignment: CDR1 SGHTA and CDR2 FQGNSA. The CDR3 spells CASSLNKISAYNEQFF. The CDR3 DNA follows: TGTGCCAGCAGCTTAAATAAGATTAGCGCTTACAATGAGCAGTTCTTC.

The J gene is TRBJ1-1, the V gene TRBV28; D remains unclear. Germline CDR1 MDHEN, CDR2 SYDVKM. The CDR3 is 13 amino acids. Trimming pared 2 bases from V and 5 bases from J, leaving 9 bases between. CDR3 loop: CASSLTGKTEAFF. DNA of the CDR3: TGTGCCAGCAGTTTAACGGGAAAAACTGAAGCTTTCTTT.

CDR3 loop: CASSQDPTGANTGELFF. As DNA, the CDR3 is TGTGCCAGCAGCCAAGATCCGACAGGGGCGAACACCGGGGAGCTGTTTTTT. The chain is built from TRBV4-2 and TRBJ2-2; TRBD1 matches at 8 bases. With V trimmed by 0 bases and J by 0 bases, 3 bases remained unmatched. The length of the CDR3 is 17 residues. Germline-derived CDR1 and CDR2 are LGHNA and YNFKEQ.

This clone was seen only once. The rearrangement links TRBV6-5 to TRBJ2-2; the match to TRBD1 covers 7 bases. This CDR3 comprises 16 residues. Trimming took 0 bases from V and 2 from J; bases not matched to a gene: 3. The germline V gene encodes CDR1 MNHEY and CDR2 SVGAGI. The CDR3: CASSYSGTANTGELFF. CDR3 sequence (DNA): TGTGCCAGCAGTTACTCGGGGACAGCTAACACCGGGGAGCTGTTTTTT.

The chain has TRBV28 and TRBJ2-7; 10 bases match TRBD1. Losses at the gene ends were 4 bases for V and 5 bases for J; bases not matched to a gene: 2. The CDR3 extends over 13 amino acids. Germline CDR1 reads MDHEN; CDR2 reads SYDVKM. Written as DNA, the CDR3 is TGTGCCAGCAGTTCCGGGACAGGGGACGAGCAGTACTTC. Translation gives CASSSGTGDEQYF. The complete variable domain, with remaining parts taken from reference TRBV28 and TRBJ2-7, reads DVKVTQSSRYLVKRTGEKVFLECVQDMDHENMFWYRQDPGLGLRLIYFSYDVKMKEKGDIPEGYSVSREKKERFSLILESASTNQTSMYLCASSSGTGDEQYFGPGTRLTVT.

The genes are TRBV18 and TRBJ2-3, with 8 bases identical to TRBD2. Germline loops: CDR1 KGHSH, CDR2 LQKENI. The junction had 4 bases not matched to a gene; V was cut back by 2 bases and J by 3 bases. The CDR3 has 15 residues. Here the CDR3 DNA reads TGTGCCAGCTCACCAGGCGGGAGGTGGACAGATACGCAGTATTTT. Translation: CASSPGGRWTDTQYF.

The chain joins TRBV7-9 to TRBJ2-3; D not certain. The CDR3 runs to 13 residues. Trimming took 3 bases from V and 3 from J, leaving 7 bases between them. Germline V gives CDR1 SEHNR, CDR2 FQNEAQ (reference sequence). Written as DNA, the CDR3 is TGTGCCAGCAGCTTTAGGGAAACAGATACGCAGTATTTT. It is translated as CASSFRETDTQYF.

The CDR3 is CSVVVGAIGETQYF. As DNA, the CDR3 is TGCAGCGTAGTTGTAGGGGCCATCGGGGAGACCCAGTACTTC. The rearrangement joins TRBV29-1 to TRBJ2-5, with D perhaps TRBD1 (5 bases). Germline values: CDR1 SQVTM, CDR2 ANQGSEA. This CDR3 is 14 amino acids long. V dropped 6 bases and J dropped 5 bases, with 19 bases sitting between them.

The V and J genes are TRBV13 and TRBJ2-7; 10 positions agree with TRBD1. This CDR3 comprises 18 residues. V gave up 5 bases and J gave up 0 bases; unmatched junction bases: 13. In germline, CDR1 is PRHDT, CDR2 FYEKMQ (reference sequence). The CDR3 coding sequence is TGTGCCAGCAGCCTTATGGGGCGACAGGGGGCAAGCTCCTACGAGCAGTACTTC. It translates to CASSLMGRQGASSYEQYF.

The chain uses TRBV6-5 and TRBJ1-3, with D maybe TRBD1 (5 bases). V dropped 8 bases and J dropped 4 bases, with 6 bases sitting between them. Per germline, CDR1 MNHEY and CDR2 SVGAGI. This CDR3 region has 11 residues. The CDR3 nucleotides read TGTGCCAGCGGGGCGGGAAACACCATATATTTT. Encoded protein: CASGAGNTIYF.

The chain has TRBV10-2 and TRBJ2-2; TRBD2 might be the D (5 bases). Deletions cut 10 bases from V and 3 bases from J, with 18 bases between. Germline CDR1 is WSHSY and CDR2 is SAAADI. The CDR3 extends over 15 amino acids. CDR3 in amino acids: CAIMSGGGDTGELFF. The CDR3 nucleotides are TGCGCCATCATGAGCGGAGGAGGCGACACCGGGGAGCTGTTTTTT.

This rearrangement joins TRBV27 to TRBJ2-3; no clear D gene. The CDR3 loop spans 12 amino acids. Per the germline V gene, CDR1 is MNHEY and CDR2 is SMNVEV (reference sequence). V lost 0 bases and J 4 bases, leaving 2 bases between the germline ends. The CDR3 here is CASSLSPDTQYF. CDR3 coding DNA: TGTGCCAGCAGTTTATCGCCAGATACGCAGTATTTT.

A note on this clone: Additional DNA sequences in this sample encode the identical CDR3. This rearrangement joins TRBV9 to TRBJ2-7; 10 bases align to TRBD1. The J segment lost 2 bases and the V segment lost 4 bases, leaving 3 bases of the junction unmatched. This CDR3 has 14 amino acids. Germline V CDR1 and CDR2: SGDLS, YYNGEE. CDR3 in DNA: TGTGCCAGCAGCCCAGGGACAGGGGCCTACGAGCAGTACTTC. It is translated as CASSPGTGAYEQYF.